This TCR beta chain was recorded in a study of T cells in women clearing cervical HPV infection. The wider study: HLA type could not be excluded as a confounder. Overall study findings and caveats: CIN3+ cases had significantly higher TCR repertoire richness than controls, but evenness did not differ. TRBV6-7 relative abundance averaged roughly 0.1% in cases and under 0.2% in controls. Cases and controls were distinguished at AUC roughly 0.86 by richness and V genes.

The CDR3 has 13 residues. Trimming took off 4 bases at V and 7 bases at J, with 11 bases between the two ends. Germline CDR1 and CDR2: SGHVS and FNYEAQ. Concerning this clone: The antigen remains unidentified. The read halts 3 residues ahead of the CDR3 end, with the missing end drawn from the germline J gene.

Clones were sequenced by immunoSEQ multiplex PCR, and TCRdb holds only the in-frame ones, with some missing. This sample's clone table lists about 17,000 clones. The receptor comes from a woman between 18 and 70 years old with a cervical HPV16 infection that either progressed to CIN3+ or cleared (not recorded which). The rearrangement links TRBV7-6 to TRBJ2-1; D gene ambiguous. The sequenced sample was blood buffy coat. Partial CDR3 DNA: TGTGCCAGCAGCTCAAGGGTGTTAAATGAG. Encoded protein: CASSSRVLNE. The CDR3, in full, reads CASSSRVLNEQFF.